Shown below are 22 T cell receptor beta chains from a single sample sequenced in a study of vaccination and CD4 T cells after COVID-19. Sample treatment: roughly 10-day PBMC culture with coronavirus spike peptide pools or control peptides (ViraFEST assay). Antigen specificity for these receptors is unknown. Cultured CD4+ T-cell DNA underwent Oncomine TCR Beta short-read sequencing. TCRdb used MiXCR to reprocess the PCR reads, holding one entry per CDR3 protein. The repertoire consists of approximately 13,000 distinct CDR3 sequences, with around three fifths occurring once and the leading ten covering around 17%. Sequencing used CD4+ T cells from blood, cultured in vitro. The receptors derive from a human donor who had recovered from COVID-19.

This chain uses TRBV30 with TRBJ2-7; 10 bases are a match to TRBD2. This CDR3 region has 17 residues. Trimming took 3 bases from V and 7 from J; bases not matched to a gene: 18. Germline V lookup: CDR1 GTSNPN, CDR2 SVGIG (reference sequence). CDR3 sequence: CAWSPPVAGGGGGEQYF. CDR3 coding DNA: TGTGCCTGGAGCCCCCCGGTAGCGGGAGGAGGCGGTGGGGAGCAGTACTTC.

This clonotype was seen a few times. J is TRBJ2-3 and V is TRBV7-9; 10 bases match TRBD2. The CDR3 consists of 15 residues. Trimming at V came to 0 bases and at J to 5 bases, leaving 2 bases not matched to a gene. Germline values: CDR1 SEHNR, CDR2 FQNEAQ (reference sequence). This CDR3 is CASSLASGREDTQYF. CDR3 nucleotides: TGTGCCAGCAGCTTAGCGAGCGGGAGGGAAGATACGCAGTATTTT.

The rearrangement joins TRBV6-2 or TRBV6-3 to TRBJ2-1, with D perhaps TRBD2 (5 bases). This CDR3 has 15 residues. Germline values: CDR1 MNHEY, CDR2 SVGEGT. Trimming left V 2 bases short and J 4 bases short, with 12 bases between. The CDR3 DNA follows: TGTGCCAGCAGTTACGGTGGCGAGGGATACAATGAGCAGTTCTTC. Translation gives CASSYGGEGYNEQFF.

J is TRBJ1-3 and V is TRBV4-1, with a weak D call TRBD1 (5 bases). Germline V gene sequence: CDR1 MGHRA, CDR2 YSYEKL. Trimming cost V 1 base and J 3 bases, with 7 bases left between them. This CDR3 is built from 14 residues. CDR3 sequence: CASSQARDGNTIYF. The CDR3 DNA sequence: TGCGCCAGCAGCCAAGCCAGGGATGGAAACACCATATATTTT.

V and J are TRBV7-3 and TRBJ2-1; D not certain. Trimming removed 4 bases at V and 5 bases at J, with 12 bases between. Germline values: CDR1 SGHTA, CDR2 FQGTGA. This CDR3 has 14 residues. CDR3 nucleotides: TGTGCCAGCAGCTCCTCCCCGATGGACAATGAGCAGTTCTTC. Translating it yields CASSSSPMDNEQFF.

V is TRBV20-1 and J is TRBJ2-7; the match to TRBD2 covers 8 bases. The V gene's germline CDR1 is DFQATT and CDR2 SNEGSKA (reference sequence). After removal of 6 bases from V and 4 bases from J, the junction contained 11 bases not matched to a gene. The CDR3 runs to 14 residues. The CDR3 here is CSARIRRGAYEQYF. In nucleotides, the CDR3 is TGCAGTGCCAGGATTCGGCGGGGGGCGTACGAGCAGTACTTC.

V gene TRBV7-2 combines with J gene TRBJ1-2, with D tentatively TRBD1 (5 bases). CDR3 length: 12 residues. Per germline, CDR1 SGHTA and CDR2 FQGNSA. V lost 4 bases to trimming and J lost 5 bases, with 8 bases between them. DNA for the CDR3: TGTGCCAGCAGCTCCGACAGATATGGCTACACCTTC. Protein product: CASSSDRYGYTF.

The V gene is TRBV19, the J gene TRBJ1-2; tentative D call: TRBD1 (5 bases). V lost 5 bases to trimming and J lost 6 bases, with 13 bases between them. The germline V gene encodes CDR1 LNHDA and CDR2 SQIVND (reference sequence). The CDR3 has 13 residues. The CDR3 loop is CASSWGLIHGYTF. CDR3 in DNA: TGTGCCAGTAGTTGGGGACTTATCCATGGCTACACCTTC.

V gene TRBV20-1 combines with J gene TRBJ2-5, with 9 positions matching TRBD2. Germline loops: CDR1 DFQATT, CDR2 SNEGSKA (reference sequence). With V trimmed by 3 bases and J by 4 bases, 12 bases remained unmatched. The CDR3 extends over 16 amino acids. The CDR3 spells CSASGGRREGSETQYF. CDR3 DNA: TGCAGTGCTAGCGGAGGAAGGCGGGAGGGCTCAGAGACCCAGTACTTC.

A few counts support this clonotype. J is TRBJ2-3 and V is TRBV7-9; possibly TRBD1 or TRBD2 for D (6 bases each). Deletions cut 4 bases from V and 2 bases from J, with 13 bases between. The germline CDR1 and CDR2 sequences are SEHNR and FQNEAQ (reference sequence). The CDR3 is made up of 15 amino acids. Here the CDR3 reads CASSSMGGFTDTQYF. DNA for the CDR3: TGTGCCAGCAGCTCCATGGGGGGCTTCACAGATACGCAGTATTTT.

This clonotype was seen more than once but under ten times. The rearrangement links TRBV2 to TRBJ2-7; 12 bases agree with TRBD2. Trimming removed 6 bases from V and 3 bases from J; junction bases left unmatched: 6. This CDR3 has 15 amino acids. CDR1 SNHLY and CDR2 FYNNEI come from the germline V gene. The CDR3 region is CASRGGLAGRYEQYF. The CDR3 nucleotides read TGTGCCAGCAGGGGGGGACTAGCGGGCCGCTACGAGCAGTACTTC.

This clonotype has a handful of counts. The CDR3 nucleotides are TGTGCCAGCAGCCCGAACAGGGTAAACACCGGGGAGCTGTTTTTT. This gives the protein CASSPNRVNTGELFF. V gene TRBV6-1 combines with J gene TRBJ2-2; D perhaps matches TRBD1 (6 bases). Trimming removed 6 bases from V and 2 bases from J, with 13 bases in between. In germline, CDR1 is MNHNS, CDR2 SASEGT. The CDR3 loop spans 15 amino acids.

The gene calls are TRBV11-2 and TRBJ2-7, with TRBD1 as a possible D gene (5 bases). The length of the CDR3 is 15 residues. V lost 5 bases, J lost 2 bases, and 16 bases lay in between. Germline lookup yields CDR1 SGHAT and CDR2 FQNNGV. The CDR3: CASSPKTAIPYEQYF. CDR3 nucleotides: TGTGCCAGCAGCCCGAAGACAGCCATCCCCTACGAGCAGTACTTC.

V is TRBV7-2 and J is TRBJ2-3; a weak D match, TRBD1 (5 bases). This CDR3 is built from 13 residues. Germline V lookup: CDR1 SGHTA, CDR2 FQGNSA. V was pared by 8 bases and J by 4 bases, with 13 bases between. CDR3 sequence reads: CASGIIRADTQYF. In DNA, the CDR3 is TGTGCCAGCGGTATAATCAGGGCAGATACGCAGTATTTT. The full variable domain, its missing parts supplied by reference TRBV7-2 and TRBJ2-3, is GAGVSQSPSNKVTEKGKDVELRCDPISGHTALYWYRQSLGQGLEFLIYFQGNSAPDKSGLPSDRFSAERTGGSVSTLTIQRTQQEDSAVYLCASGIIRADTQYFGPGTRLTVL.

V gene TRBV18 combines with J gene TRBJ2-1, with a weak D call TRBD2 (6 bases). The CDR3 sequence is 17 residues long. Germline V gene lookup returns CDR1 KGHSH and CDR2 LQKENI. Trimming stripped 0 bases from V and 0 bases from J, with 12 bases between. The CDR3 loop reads CASSPPKYGSSYNEQFF. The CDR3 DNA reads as TGTGCCAGCTCACCACCCAAGTACGGGAGCTCCTACAATGAGCAGTTCTTC. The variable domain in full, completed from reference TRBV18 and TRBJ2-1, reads NAGVMQNPRHLVRRRGQEARLRCSPMKGHSHVYWYRQLPEEGLKFMVYLQKENIIDESGMPKERFSAEFPKEGPSILRIQQVVRGDSAAYFCASSPPKYGSSYNEQFFGPGTRLTVL.

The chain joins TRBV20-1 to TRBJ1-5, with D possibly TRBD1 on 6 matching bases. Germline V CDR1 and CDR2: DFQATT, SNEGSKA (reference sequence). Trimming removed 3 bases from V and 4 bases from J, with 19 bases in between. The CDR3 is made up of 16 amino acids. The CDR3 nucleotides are TGCAGTGCTAGGGACAGTGGGGACGGGGGGAATCAGCCCCAGCATTTT. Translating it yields CSARDSGDGGNQPQHF.

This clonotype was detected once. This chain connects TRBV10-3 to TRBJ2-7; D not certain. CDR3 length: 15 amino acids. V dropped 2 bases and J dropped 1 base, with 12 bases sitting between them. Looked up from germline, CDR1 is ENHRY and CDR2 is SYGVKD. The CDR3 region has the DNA TGTGCCATCAGTGAGGTTGAGGTCTTATCCTACGAGCAGTACTTC. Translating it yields CAISEVEVLSYEQYF.

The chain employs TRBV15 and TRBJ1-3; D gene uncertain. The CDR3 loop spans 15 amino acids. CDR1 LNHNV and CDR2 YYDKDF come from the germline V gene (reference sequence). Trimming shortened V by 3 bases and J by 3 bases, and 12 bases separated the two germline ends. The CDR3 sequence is CATSSRLQGGNTIYF. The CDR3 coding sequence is TGTGCCACCAGCAGCCGACTTCAAGGTGGAAACACCATATATTTT.

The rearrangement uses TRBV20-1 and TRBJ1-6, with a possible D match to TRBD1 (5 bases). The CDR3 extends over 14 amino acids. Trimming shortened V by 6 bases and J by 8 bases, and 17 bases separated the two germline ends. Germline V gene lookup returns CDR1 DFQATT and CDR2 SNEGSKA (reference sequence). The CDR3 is CSASTALGDSPLHF. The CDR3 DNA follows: TGCAGTGCCTCCACGGCTCTAGGGGATTCACCCCTCCACTTT.

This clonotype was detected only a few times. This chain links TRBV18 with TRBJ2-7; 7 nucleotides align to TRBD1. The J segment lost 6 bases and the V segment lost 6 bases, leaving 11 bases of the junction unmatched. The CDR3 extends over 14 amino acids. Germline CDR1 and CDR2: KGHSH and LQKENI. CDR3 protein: CASSGTGAPSEQYF. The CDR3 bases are TGTGCCAGCTCGGGAACAGGGGCGCCATCCGAGCAGTACTTC.

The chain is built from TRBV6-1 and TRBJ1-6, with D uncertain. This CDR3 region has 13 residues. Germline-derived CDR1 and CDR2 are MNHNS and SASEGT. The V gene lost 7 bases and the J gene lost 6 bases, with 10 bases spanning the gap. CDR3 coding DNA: TGTGCCAGCAATCACCCTTTTAATTCACCCCTCCACTTT. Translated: CASNHPFNSPLHF.

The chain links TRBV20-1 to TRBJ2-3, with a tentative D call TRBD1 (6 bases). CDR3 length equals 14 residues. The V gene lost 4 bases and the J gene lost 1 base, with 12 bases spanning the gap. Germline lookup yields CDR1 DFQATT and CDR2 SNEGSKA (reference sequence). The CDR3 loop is CSAKTSGGTDTQYF. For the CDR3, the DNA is TGCAGTGCTAAGACCTCAGGGGGCACAGATACGCAGTATTTT.